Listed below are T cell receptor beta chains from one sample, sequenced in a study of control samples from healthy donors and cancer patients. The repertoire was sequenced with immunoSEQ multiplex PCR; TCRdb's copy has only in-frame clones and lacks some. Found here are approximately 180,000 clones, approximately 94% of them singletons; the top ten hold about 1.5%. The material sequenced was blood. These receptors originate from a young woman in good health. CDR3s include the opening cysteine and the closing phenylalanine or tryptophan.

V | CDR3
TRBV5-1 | CASSLEGTGSNEKLFF
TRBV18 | CASSPPGGQRYGYTF
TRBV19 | CASSRYRALSNYNQPQHF
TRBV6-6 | CASRRQGAPRYGYTF
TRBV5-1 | CASSLWSAEETQYF
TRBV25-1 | CASSEFSRGQPQHF
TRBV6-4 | CASSAEVNQPQHF
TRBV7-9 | CASRPDRDIMGEQYF
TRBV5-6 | CASSSPRPLGASIYGYTF
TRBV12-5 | CASGQGTGVSPLHF
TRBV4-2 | CASSQVGVGNQPQHF
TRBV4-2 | CASSQGPPNSNQPQHF
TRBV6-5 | CASSPHREYGYTF
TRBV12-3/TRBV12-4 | CASTAGPNYGYTF
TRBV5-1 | CASSLPGGTLNTEAFF
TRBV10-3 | CAISGTGRRSATNEKLFF
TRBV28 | CASNFLGARGYGYTF
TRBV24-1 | CATSVGGRAIDEQYF
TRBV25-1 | CASSGWGGEPGSEAFF
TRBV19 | CASTLTGRAGELFF
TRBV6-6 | CASRLAGDAAGRYF
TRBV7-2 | CASSLETGINQPQHF
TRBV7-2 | CASSQWGGTEDTIYF
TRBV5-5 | CASSQFLLRGPNQPQHF
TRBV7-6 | CASSINRGASTDTQYF
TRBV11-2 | CASSLGLRIAARQYF
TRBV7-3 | CASSLTLVSEQYF
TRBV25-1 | CASSEYLIGEGYGYTF
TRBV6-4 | CASSEGGESNQPQHF
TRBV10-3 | CAISESRGINTEAFF
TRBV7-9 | CASSSTADTQYF
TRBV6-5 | CASRRTGPGPGYTF
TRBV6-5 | CASSYDRGDGYTF
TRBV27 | CASGPWTGGRGYGYTF
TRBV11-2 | CASSLVRIPAEEQYF
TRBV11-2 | CASSLEYGGYGYTF
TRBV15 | CATSRDGQPTDTQYF
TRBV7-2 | CASSFLNEKLFF
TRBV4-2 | CASSQPGGEETQYF
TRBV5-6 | CASRLPGTGEAGELFF
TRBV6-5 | CASSYSTGFEAFF
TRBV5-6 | CASSLRTGTLNQPQHF
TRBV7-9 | CASSLWTGLGYNEQFF
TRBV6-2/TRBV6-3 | CASSSGTGIEKLFF
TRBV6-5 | CASSYSGGYNSPLHF
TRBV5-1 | CASSMEGGYGYTF
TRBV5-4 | CASSSSGGGNEQFF
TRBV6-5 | CASLGAAGELFF